The source of this T cell receptor (beta chain) is a study of cytomegalovirus exposure and HLA in healthy donors (TCRdb year 2017). The study in broad terms: An earlier analysis of roughly 500 of the donors reported 276 Gb of sequence data and 100 million to 130 million unique TCR beta sequences from some 180 million T cells. Approximately 300 gigabases of sequencing data and around 90 million unique TCR sequences made up an early release that covered several hundred HLA-typed donors. Among the roughly 400 genotyped donors, approximately 77% belonged to the genetic ancestry cluster associated with self-reported Caucasian donors. The aim of the study was to test whether cataloging public T cell receptors could identify signatures of past pathogen exposure. The study profiled the T cell repertoires of 666 subjects by immunosequencing and related them to cytomegalovirus serostatus. A separate validation cohort of 90 to 150 different subjects was used in addition to the roughly 640-subject first cohort. The study combined high-throughput TCR immunosequencing, statistical association of individual TCRs with disease status, and machine learning to predict cytomegalovirus infection status. To study patterns of TCR occurrence, a later analysis re-analyzed previously published TCR beta repertoires from 650 to 750 donors and added high-resolution HLA genotyping. The later analysis used no new phenotypic data to find candidate immune exposures, relying instead on TCR beta sequences and their occurrence across donors. An earlier analysis of 587 of the donors used high-throughput TCR beta sequencing to judge whether each TCR beta V gene segment behaved as functional or pseudogenic. Donor age, sex, ethnicity and CMV serostatus were collected together with the repertoire data. In a later genetic analysis, genome-wide SNP genotypes for about 65% of the roughly 670 donors were used, and that subset was treated as a discovery cohort. All discovery cohort repertoires had been generated using a single sequencing platform. HLA typing included class I and class II loci at four-digit resolution. The number of typed donors differed by locus: about 620-640 for A, B, C, DRB1 and DQB1; about 520 for DQA1; over 600 for DPA1; and roughly 470 for DPB1. Roughly five DR-DQ haplotypes were handled as single units for association and clustering, since linkage in the cohort was strong. Among 398 genotyped donors of the cohort, an average of approximately 240,000 unique TCR beta nucleotide sequences were sequenced per donor, roughly a sixth of them non-productive. General conclusions and limits of the study: V-gene and J-gene trimming of TCR beta chains was associated with a missense DCLRE1C variant in a later genetic analysis, and the association was replicated in an independent cohort. The only immune exposure information available for the cohort was CMV serostatus. A further reported finding was that TCR beta sequences accurately predicted the HLA-A and HLA-B alleles for most subjects in the first cohort. According to a later analysis, TCR association rates differed among HLA loci, with DRB1 alleles showing the most associated TCRs and HLA-C alleles showing the fewest. The cohort was sequenced for TCR beta chains only, and without alpha or paired-chain data the features that could be detected were limited. Presence/absence analyses assumed roughly uniform sequencing depth across donors, an assumption that may not hold. The authors suggested that the approach could potentially be generalized to other disease states and immunological phenotypes. A later analysis reported that several top co-occurrence clusters appeared linked to parvovirus B19, influenza, CMV and Epstein-Barr virus. In vitro tests confirmed that three of the cytomegalovirus-associated TCR beta chains recognize cytomegalovirus antigens. In an earlier analysis of 587 of the donors, most TCR beta V segments appeared in productive rearrangements about 87% or about 30% of the time, broadly matching IMGT annotations. The study gave a list of more than 150 TCR beta chains associated with cytomegalovirus. In a later analysis, about 16,000 TCR beta sequences were associated with specific HLA alleles at a false discovery rate of 0.05. According to a later analysis, most CMV-associated TCR beta chains appeared to be HLA-restricted, and the HLA associations seemed to be driven largely by CMV exposure. Because some donors lacked HLA typing at each locus, the association tests relied only on the typed subset. According to a later genetic analysis, donors in an Asian-associated ancestry cluster had fewer N-insertions in productive TCRs than the approximately 670-donor mean. Correlated functional status among segregating V segments might reflect linkage disequilibrium, but an unknown experimental factor could not be ruled out. While some public TCRs were present in many individuals, most TCR sequences turned up only very rarely across donors. Assigning TCR associations to individual alleles was difficult when HLA alleles, especially DR and DQ, strongly co-occurred. The sequencing pipeline was judged likely to have produced a cluster of highly shared sequence variants as a technical artifact. Cytomegalovirus status was reported to be diagnosed by the classifier with high specificity and sensitivity in both the original and validation cohorts. Because counts were too low, around 18 rarely observed V segments, including chromosome 9 orphons, were left out of the earlier analysis of about 500 of the donors. Compared with equally common non-associated chains, HLA-associated TCR beta chains in a later analysis were more clonally expanded and had lower generation probabilities. The 87-base-pair reads could not distinguish some IMGT-functional V segments, including TRBV6-2 and TRBV6-3, so those segments were excluded.

On this clone: It has no known antigen specificity. No qualities accompany the bases; no much larger clone lies one base away.

Libraries were built with the immunoSEQ multiplex PCR assay. For the multiplex PCR, a mixture combining 60 forward primers for TCR Vbeta segments and 13 reverse primers for TCR Jbeta segments was used. Amplification of the CDR3 region of rearranged TCR beta genes was performed with a multiplex PCR assay on genomic DNA. Amplified TCR beta libraries were sequenced as 87-base-pair reads on the Illumina HiSeq System. Processing in the source paper ran as follows. Across the 600 to 700 repertoires, a later analysis counted some 81 million unique TCR beta chains, some 11 million of which were shared by at least two donors. A nearest-neighbor algorithm error-corrected the raw reads and collapsed the reads into unique sequences, merging closely related sequences to remove PCR and sequencing errors. CDR3 sequences were aligned to IMGT reference sequences to assign V, D and J gene segments. For a sequence to be retained, a match of at least six nucleotides to both a V gene segment and a J gene segment was required. A rearrangement counted as productive if the CDR3 had no stop codons and remained in frame with V and J, and every other rearrangement counted as non-productive. CDR3 was defined by IMGT convention, running from the second conserved V-encoded cysteine to the conserved J-encoded phenylalanine. Sequences without an unambiguous match to a single V gene segment were excluded from the earlier analysis of almost 600 of the donors. An earlier analysis of 587 of the donors called V segments functional above 56.7% productive rearrangements and segregating when the between-donor standard deviation exceeded 5%. A statistical classification framework was built for diagnosing cytomegalovirus status from the catalog of TCR beta chain sequences. A later analysis assigned V and J genes by comparing TCR nucleotide sequences with IMGT/GENE-DB human TR gene sequences. Using the TCRdist pipeline, a later analysis assigned CDR3 sequences along with most-parsimonious VDJ recombination scenarios. In a later analysis, every TCR beta chain was defined by the combination of its CDR3 amino acid sequence and its V-gene family, and reads without a unique V-gene family were dropped. A later analysis removed nearly 600 highly shared, low-generation-probability nucleotide sequences to deal with suspected cross-contamination and a sequencing artifact. For each public chain, a later analysis derived a clonal expansion index from normalized ranks of inferred template counts within each repertoire. In a later analysis, generation probabilities were computed with a VDJ recombination model fitted to out-of-frame rearrangements, and the resulting probabilities were checked against IGoR. Hypergeometric tests were used in a later analysis to score TCR-TCR, TCR-HLA and TCR-CMV co-occurrence, with a repertoire-size bias correction applied to the TCR pairs. False discovery rates were estimated in a later analysis by permuting HLA or CMV assignments 20 times. In a later analysis, co-occurring TCRs were grouped with DBSCAN, and TCRdist sequence similarity was added when clustering was performed within HLA-allele-positive subsets. Co-occurrence clustering excluded repertoires with fewer than 30,000 or more than 120,000 public chains, plus five with anomalous nucleotide sharing. TCRdb limited this immuneACCESS table to in-frame rearrangements with V and J called. A share of clones is missing; checked studies link under half to unresolved V genes, and the rest is unexplained. That table is the source of V, J and clone size, and D and trimming were worked out from the DNA. This sample has around 190,000 clones in its table, and roughly 85% of those were observed once. Of the sample, 2% to 2.5% falls within the top ten clones.

The cohort comprised hundreds of healthy bone marrow donors. Cohort members were all nominally healthy when sampled, although unrecorded immune exposures were likely present. The donor tested CMV seronegative and was one of the 352 seronegative cohort members. Each donor provided a peripheral blood sample, and peripheral blood mononuclear cells were used for TCR beta sequencing. The Qiagen DNeasy Blood Extraction Kit was used to extract genomic DNA from the blood cell samples. The CDR3 runs 12 amino acids, cysteine and phenylalanine included. Just the 36-base CDR3 DNA is kept, in frame starting at base 1. Via the germline V gene, CDR1 is MDHEN and CDR2 SYDVKM. Trimming at the junction amounts to 4 bases on V and 5 bases on J, and the germline ends lie 8 bases apart.

The sequenced sample was PBMCs. Recombination linked TRBV28 to TRBJ1-1, with no D gene named confidently. This clonotype was obtained from a woman aged 50 to 65 in good health and CMV-seronegative. The nucleotide sequence reads TGTGCCAGCAGTTCCCCCGCGACTGAAGCTTTCTTT. Its translation reads: CASSSPATEAFF.